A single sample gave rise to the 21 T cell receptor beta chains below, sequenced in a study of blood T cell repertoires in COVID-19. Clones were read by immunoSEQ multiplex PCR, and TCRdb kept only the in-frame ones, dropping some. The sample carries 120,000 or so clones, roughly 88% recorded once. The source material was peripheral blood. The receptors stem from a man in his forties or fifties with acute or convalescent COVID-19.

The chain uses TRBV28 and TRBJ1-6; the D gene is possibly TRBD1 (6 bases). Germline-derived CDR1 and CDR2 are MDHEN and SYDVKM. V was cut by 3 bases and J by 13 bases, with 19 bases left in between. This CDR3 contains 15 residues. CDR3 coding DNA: TGTGCCAGCAGTTTCGCCCAGAGAACAGGGTCGCCCCTCCACTTT. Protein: CASSFAQRTGSPLHF. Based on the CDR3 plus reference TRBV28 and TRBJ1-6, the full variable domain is DVKVTQSSRYLVKRTGEKVFLECVQDMDHENMFWYRQDPGLGLRLIYFSYDVKMKEKGDIPEGYSVSREKKERFSLILESASTNQTSMYLCASSFAQRTGSPLHFGNGTRLTVT.

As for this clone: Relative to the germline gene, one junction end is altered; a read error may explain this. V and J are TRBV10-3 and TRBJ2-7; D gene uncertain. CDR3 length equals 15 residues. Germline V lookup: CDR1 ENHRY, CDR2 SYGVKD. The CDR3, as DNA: TGTGCCATCAGTGAGTCGTGGGCGAAGGCCTACAAGCAGTACTTC. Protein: CAISESWAKAYKQYF.

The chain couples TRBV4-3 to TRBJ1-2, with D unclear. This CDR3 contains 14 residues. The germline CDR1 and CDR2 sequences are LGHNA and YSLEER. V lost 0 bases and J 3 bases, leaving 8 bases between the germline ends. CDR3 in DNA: TGCGCCAGCAGCCAAGAAAGCCGTGACTATGGCTACACCTTC. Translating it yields CASSQESRDYGYTF.

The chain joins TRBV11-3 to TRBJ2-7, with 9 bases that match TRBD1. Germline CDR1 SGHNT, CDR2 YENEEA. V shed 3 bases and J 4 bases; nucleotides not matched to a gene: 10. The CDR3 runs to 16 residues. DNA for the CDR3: TGTGCCAGCAGCTTGTTTTCCGGACAGGGGCTTTACGAGCAGTACTTC. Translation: CASSLFSGQGLYEQYF.

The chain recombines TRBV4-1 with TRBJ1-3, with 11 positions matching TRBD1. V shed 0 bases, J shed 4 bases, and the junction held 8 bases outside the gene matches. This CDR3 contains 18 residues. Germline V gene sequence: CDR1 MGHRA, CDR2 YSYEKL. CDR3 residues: CASSQDPDRGLFGNTIYF. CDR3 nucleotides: TGCGCCAGCAGCCAAGATCCGGACAGGGGGCTTTTCGGAAACACCATATATTTT.

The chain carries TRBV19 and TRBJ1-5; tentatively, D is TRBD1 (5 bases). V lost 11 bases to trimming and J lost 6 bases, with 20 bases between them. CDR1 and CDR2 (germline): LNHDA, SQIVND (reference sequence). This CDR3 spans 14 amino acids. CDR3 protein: CASGWAGYIQPQHF. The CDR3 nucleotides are TGTGCCTCGGGCTGGGCAGGGTATATTCAGCCCCAGCATTTT.

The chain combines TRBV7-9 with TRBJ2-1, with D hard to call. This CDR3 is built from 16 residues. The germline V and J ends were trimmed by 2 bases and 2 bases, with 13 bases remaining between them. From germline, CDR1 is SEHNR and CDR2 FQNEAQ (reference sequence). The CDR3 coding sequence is TGTGCCAGCAGCTTAAGGAGCGCACAACCCTACAATGAGCAGTTCTTC. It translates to CASSLRSAQPYNEQFF.

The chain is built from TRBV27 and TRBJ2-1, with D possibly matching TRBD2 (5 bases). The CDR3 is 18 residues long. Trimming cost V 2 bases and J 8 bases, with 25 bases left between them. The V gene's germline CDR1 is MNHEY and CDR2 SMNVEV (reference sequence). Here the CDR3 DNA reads TGTGCCAGCAGTTTAACCCCTGTCCCGGTTCCGGGAAGAGATGAGCAGTTCTTC. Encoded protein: CASSLTPVPVPGRDEQFF.

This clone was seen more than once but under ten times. As DNA, the CDR3 is TGCGCCAGCATGGGACAGGGGGATGAGCAGTTCTTC. It yields the protein CASMGQGDEQFF. This chain uses TRBV10-1 with TRBJ2-1; TRBD1 matches 11 bases. V lost 7 bases, J lost 8 bases, and 1 base stayed unmatched. This CDR3 is 12 amino acids long. Germline V gene sequence: CDR1 WNHNN, CDR2 SYGVQD (reference sequence).

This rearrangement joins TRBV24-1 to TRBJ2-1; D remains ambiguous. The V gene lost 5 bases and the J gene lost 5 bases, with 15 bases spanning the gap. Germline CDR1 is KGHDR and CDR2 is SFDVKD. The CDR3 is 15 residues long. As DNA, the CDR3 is TGTGCCACCAGTGTGACCGGAGCCGCCGACAATGAGCAGTTCTTC. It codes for CATSVTGAADNEQFF.

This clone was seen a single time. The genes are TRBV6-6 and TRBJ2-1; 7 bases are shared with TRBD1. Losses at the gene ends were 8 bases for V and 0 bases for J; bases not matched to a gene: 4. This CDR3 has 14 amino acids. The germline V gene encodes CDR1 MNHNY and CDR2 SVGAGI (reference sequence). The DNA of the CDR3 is TGTGCCAGCGAGGACAGGAGCTCCTACAATGAGCAGTTCTTC. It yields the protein CASEDRSSYNEQFF.

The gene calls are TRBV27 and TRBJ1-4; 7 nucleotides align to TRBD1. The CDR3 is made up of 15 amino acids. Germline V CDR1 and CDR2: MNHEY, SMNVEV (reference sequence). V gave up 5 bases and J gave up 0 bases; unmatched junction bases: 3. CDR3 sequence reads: CASSRDSTTNEKLFF. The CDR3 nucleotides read TGTGCCAGCAGTCGGGACAGTACAACTAATGAAAAACTGTTTTTT.

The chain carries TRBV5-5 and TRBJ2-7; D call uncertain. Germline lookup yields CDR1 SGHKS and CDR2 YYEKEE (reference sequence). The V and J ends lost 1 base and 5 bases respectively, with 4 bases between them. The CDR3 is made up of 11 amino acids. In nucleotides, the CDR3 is TGTGCCAGCAGCTTGACTGACGAGCAGTACTTC. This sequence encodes CASSLTDEQYF.

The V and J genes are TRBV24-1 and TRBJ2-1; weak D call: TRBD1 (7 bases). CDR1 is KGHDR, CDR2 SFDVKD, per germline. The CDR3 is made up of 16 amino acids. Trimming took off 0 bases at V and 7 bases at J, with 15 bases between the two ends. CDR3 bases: TGTGCCACCAGTGATTTGAACAGGGGAGGCAGAAATGAGCAGTTCTTC. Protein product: CATSDLNRGGRNEQFF.

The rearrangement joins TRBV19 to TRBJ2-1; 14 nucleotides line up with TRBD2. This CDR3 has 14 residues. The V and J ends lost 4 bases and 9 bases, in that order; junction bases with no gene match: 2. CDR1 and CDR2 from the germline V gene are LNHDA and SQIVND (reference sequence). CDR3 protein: CASSRGLAGVEQFF. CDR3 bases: TGTGCCAGTAGTAGGGGACTAGCGGGAGTTGAGCAGTTCTTC.

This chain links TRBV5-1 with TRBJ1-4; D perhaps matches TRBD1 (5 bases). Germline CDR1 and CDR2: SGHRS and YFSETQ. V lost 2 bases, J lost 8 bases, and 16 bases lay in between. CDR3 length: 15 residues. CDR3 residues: CASSLMGGAGEKLFF. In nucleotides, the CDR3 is TGCGCCAGCAGCTTAATGGGGGGTGCGGGAGAAAAACTGTTTTTT. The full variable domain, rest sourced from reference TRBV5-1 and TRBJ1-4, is KAGVTQTPRYLIKTRGQQVTLSCSPISGHRSVSWYQQTPGQGLQFLFEYFSETQRNKGNFPGRFSGRQFSNSRSEMNVSTLELGDSALYLCASSLMGGAGEKLFFGSGTQLSVL.

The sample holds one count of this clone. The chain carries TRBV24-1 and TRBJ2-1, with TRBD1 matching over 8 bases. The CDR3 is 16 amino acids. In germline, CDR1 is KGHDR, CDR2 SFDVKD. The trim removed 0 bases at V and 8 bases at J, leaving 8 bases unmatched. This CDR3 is CATSDLRGRGPYEQFF. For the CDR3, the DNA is TGTGCCACCAGTGATTTGCGTGGCAGGGGGCCTTATGAGCAGTTCTTC.

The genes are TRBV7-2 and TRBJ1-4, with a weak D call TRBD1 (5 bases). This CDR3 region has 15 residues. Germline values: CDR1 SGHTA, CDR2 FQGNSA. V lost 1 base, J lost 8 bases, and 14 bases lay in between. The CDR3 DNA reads TGTGCCAGCAGCTTAGGCAGGGCTTCAAGCGAAAAACTGTTTTTT. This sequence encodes CASSLGRASSEKLFF.

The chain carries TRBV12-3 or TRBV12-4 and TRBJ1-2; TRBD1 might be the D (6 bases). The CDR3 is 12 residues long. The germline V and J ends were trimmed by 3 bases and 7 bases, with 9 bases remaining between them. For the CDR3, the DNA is TGTGCCAGCAGTTTTGCAGGGGTTGGCTACACCTTC. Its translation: CASSFAGVGYTF.

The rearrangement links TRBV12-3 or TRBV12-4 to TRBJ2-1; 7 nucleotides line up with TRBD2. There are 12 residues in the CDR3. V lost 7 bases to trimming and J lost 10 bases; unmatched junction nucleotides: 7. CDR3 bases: TGTGCCAGCAAATCCCTACTAGCGGAGCAGTTCTTC. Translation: CASKSLLAEQFF.

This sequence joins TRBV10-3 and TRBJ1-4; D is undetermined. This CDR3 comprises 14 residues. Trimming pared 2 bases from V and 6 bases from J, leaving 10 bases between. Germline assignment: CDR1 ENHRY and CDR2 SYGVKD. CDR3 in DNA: TGTGCCATCAGTGAGGGCAGAGGGTATGAAAAACTGTTTTTT. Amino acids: CAISEGRGYEKLFF.